These 20 T cell receptor beta chains were all obtained from the same sample, sequenced in a study of T cells in women clearing cervical HPV infection. Clones were sequenced by immunoSEQ multiplex PCR, and TCRdb holds only the in-frame ones, with some missing. This sample's table reports about 25,000 clones. Sample: blood buffy coat. Receptor source: a woman between 18 and 70 years old with a cervical HPV16 infection that either progressed to CIN3+ or cleared (not recorded which).

Points on this clone: From the germline J gene comes the end of the CDR3, since the read stops 3 residues before it. This rearrangement joins TRBV6-1 to TRBJ1-1; 9 positions match TRBD1. The CDR3 is 16 amino acids. Germline CDR1 and CDR2: MNHNS and SASEGT. Trimming at V came to 4 bases and at J to 6 bases, leaving 12 bases not matched to a gene. CDR3 loop: CASSAPGTGMGAEAFF. The part of the CDR3 DNA that was read is TGTGCCAGCAGTGCCCCCGGGACAGGGATGGGCGCTGAA.

Details on this clone: The read halts 3 residues ahead of the CDR3 end, with the missing end drawn from the germline J gene. The chain has TRBV18 and TRBJ1-5, with a possible D match to TRBD1 (6 bases). The germline V gene encodes CDR1 KGHSH and CDR2 LQKENI. The CDR3 is made up of 17 amino acids. Trimming cost V 3 bases and J 0 bases, with 15 bases left between them. The CDR3 sequence is CASSPGKGVYSNQPQHF. The covered CDR3 bases are TGTGCCAGCTCACCGGGGAAGGGGGTGTATAGCAATCAGCCC.

Regarding this clone: The read comes to an end 3 residues before the CDR3 does, leaving the germline J gene to fill in the end. The rearrangement uses TRBV4-2 and TRBJ2-7; a possible D gene is TRBD2 (5 bases). The CDR3 length is 15 residues. Germline V CDR1 and CDR2: LGHNA, YNFKEQ. Trimming took 4 bases from V and 0 from J, leaving 13 bases between them. The CDR3 loop reads CASSRDGDNSYEQYF. CDR3 DNA, as far as it was read: TGTGCCAGCAGCCGAGACGGGGATAACTCCTACGAG.

A word on this clone: The CDR3 is cut off 3 residues early in the read; its end comes from the germline J gene. The rearrangement links TRBV20-1 to TRBJ1-4, with 8 bases fitting TRBD1. Germline trimming cut 3 bases from V and 3 bases from J; bases unmatched to any gene: 3. Per germline, CDR1 DFQATT and CDR2 SNEGSKA (reference sequence). The CDR3 runs 14 residues. CDR3 residues: CSASRTGSNEKLFF. Partial CDR3 DNA: TGCAGTGCTAGCCGGACAGGGTCTAATGAAAAA.

On this clone: The missing CDR3 end, 3 residues past where the read stops, is filled in from the germline J gene. The chain has TRBV18 and TRBJ1-1; 9 nucleotides line up with TRBD1. The CDR3 has 16 amino acids. The V and J ends lost 3 bases and 0 bases, in that order; junction bases with no gene match: 5. Looked up from germline, CDR1 is KGHSH and CDR2 is LQKENI. CDR3 DNA, as far as it was read: TGTGCCAGCTCACCCCGACAGGGGGGGTTGAACACTGAA. Protein: CASSPRQGGLNTE. The entire CDR3 reads CASSPRQGGLNTEAFF.

Judged by frequency, this clone is medium-sized. The CDR3 end lies 3 residues beyond the end of the read and is filled in from the germline J gene. V usage is TRBV6-4 and J usage is TRBJ2-3; 12 nucleotides line up with TRBD2. V was pared by 4 bases and J by 1 base, with 0 bases of the junction left unmatched. The CDR3 covers 15 residues. Germline loops: CDR1 MRHNA, CDR2 SNTAGT. The CDR3 protein is CASSGTSGGTDTQYF. The DNA read from the CDR3 is TGTGCCAGCAGTGGGACTAGCGGGGGCACAGATACG.

Concerning this clone itself: Read coverage stops 3 residues before the CDR3 terminus; the germline J gene supplies the remainder. V is TRBV20-1 and J is TRBJ2-7; weak D call: TRBD1 (5 bases). Germline values: CDR1 DFQATT, CDR2 SNEGSKA (reference sequence). The CDR3 sequence is 11 residues long. V shed 2 bases and J shed 6 bases, with 8 bases lying between them. CDR3 DNA, as far as it was read: TGCAGTGCTAGAAGGGGCCCCGAG. Amino acid sequence: CSARRGPE. The whole CDR3 is CSARRGPEQYF.

Details on this clone: The read stops 3 residues short of the end of the CDR3; the missing end is completed from the germline J gene. This chain joins TRBV2 and TRBJ2-2; 7 nucleotides match TRBD2. After removal of 0 bases from V and 4 bases from J, the junction contained 2 bases not matched to a gene. The V gene's germline CDR1 is SNHLY and CDR2 FYNNEI. The CDR3 runs 15 residues. CDR3 DNA, as far as it was read: TGTGCCAGCAGTGAAGCAGCGGGACTCACCGGGGAG. Residues: CASSEAAGLTGE. From start to end, the CDR3 is CASSEAAGLTGELFF.

About this clone itself: Read sequence stops 3 residues before the CDR3 end, and the germline J gene provides the missing end. The gene calls are TRBV7-2 and TRBJ2-7; D gene uncertain. Trimming took off 8 bases at V and 2 bases at J, with 10 bases between the two ends. The CDR3 sequence is 12 residues long. Germline V gene data show CDR1 as SGHTA and CDR2 as FQGNSA. This chain's CDR3 is CASGLGTYEQYF. The covered CDR3 bases are TGTGCCAGCGGCCTAGGTACCTACGAG. The full variable domain, with the rest looked up from reference TRBV7-2 and TRBJ2-7, is GAGVSQSPSNKVTEKGKDVELRCDPISGHTALYWYRQSLGQGLEFLIYFQGNSAPDKSGLPSDRFSAERTGGSVSTLTIQRTQQEDSAVYLCASGLGTYEQYFGPGTRLTVT.

As for this clone: The sequenced fragment ends 3 residues before the CDR3 boundary, so the rest is inferred from the germline J gene. The chain has TRBV20-1 and TRBJ2-7; D might be TRBD1 (6 bases). Germline V lookup: CDR1 DFQATT, CDR2 SNEGSKA (reference sequence). The CDR3 extends over 13 amino acids. The V gene lost 6 bases and the J gene lost 0 bases, with 12 bases spanning the gap. This CDR3 reads CSATTGLSYEQYF. Partial CDR3 DNA: TGCAGTGCCACGACAGGCCTCTCCTACGAG.

Note on this clone: Read coverage stops 3 residues before the CDR3 terminus; the germline J gene supplies the remainder. The rearrangement uses TRBV30 and TRBJ2-7; D possibly corresponds to TRBD1 (5 bases). CDR1 GTSNPN and CDR2 SVGIG come from the germline V gene (reference sequence). This CDR3 has 14 residues. V shed 2 bases and J shed 6 bases, with 17 bases lying between them. The DNA read from the CDR3 is TGTGCCTGGAGTAGTCAGGGCCATCAGTCCGAG. This codes for CAWSSQGHQSE. The whole CDR3 sequence reads CAWSSQGHQSEQYF. Supplemented by reference TRBV30 and TRBJ2-7, the full variable domain reads SQTIHQWPATLVQPVGSPLSLECTVEGTSNPNLYWYRQAAGRGLQLLFYSVGIGQISSEVPQNLSASRPQDRQFILSSKKLLLSDSGFYLCAWSSQGHQSEQYFGPGTRLTVT.

Partial CDR3 DNA: TGCAGTGCTACTAGCGGGGGGGCGGAGGAGACC. It yields the protein CSATSGGAEET. The CDR3 as a whole reads CSATSGGAEETQYF. This sequence joins TRBV20-1 and TRBJ2-5; 12 nucleotides match TRBD2. With the read ending 3 residues before the CDR3 end, the germline J gene is used to fill in that end. Germline CDR1 and CDR2: DFQATT and SNEGSKA (reference sequence). The CDR3 is made up of 14 amino acids. V shed 4 bases and J 5 bases; nucleotides not matched to a gene: 5.

The CDR3 protein is CASTSGGGAYEQYF. Partial CDR3 DNA: TGTGCCAGTACCTCCGGCGGGGGGGCGTACGAG. The V and J genes are TRBV19 and TRBJ2-7; 9 bases agree with TRBD2. The read falls 3 residues short of the CDR3 end, and the missing part is taken from the germline J gene. Germline loops: CDR1 LNHDA, CDR2 SQIVND (reference sequence). This CDR3 is built from 14 residues. With 7 bases clipped from V and 4 bases from J, the junction kept 8 bases outside the gene matches.

Of note for this clone: The read comes to an end 3 residues before the CDR3 does, leaving the germline J gene to fill in the end. This chain joins TRBV7-6 and TRBJ1-5; perhaps TRBD1 as D (6 bases). Trimming shortened V by 5 bases and J by 6 bases, and 17 bases separated the two germline ends. The CDR3 covers 15 residues. The V gene's germline CDR1 is SGHVS and CDR2 FNYEAQ. The CDR3 DNA, read in part, is TGTGCCAGCAGCAAACTGGGGGGGCATGGTCAGCCC. Translated, it gives CASSKLGGHGQP. The entire CDR3 reads CASSKLGGHGQPQHF.

Points on this clone: The read stops 3 residues short of the end of the CDR3; the missing end is completed from the germline J gene. This sequence joins TRBV5-1 and TRBJ1-2; 7 positions match TRBD1. The CDR3 runs to 17 residues. The trim removed 4 bases at V and 4 bases at J, leaving 16 bases unmatched. Per the germline V gene, CDR1 is SGHRS and CDR2 is YFSETQ. CDR3 bases read: TGCGCCAGCAGCCCAACGCCCGGGACAGCAGTAACCTATGGC. It codes for CASSPTPGTAVTYG. The whole CDR3 sequence is CASSPTPGTAVTYGYTF.

About this clone: The read ends 3 residues before the CDR3 terminus; that terminus is restored from the germline J gene. The chain joins TRBV2 to TRBJ2-5; TRBD2 aligns across 14 bases. Germline V gene lookup returns CDR1 SNHLY and CDR2 FYNNEI. The CDR3 is 17 amino acids. After removal of 6 bases from V and 5 bases from J, the junction contained 11 bases not matched to a gene. This CDR3 reads CASRTGLAGGRPETQYF. The sequenced CDR3 bases are TGTGCCAGCAGGACTGGACTAGCGGGGGGACGCCCGGAGACC.

Notes on this clone: The observed sequence ends 3 residues before the CDR3 terminus, with the missing tail filled in from the germline J gene. The J gene is TRBJ2-7, the V gene TRBV18; TRBD1 matches at 7 bases. The V segment lost 6 bases and the J segment 2 bases; nucleotides outside the gene matches: 7. Germline assignment: CDR1 KGHSH and CDR2 LQKENI. This CDR3 spans 14 amino acids. The covered CDR3 bases are TGTGCCAGCTCCGGGACCACAGGGGCCTACGAG. It encodes CASSGTTGAYE. The full CDR3 is CASSGTTGAYEQYF.

Concerning this clone itself: The read gets to within 3 residues of the CDR3 end, and the germline J gene fills in the rest. The V gene is TRBV19, the J gene TRBJ2-3; 16 nucleotides line up with TRBD2. Trimming took 6 bases from V and 6 from J; bases not matched to a gene: 6. The germline V gene has CDR1 LNHDA and CDR2 SQIVND (reference sequence). The CDR3 is 16 amino acids. Incomplete CDR3 DNA: TGTGCCAGTAGCCCCGGGACTAGCGGGGGGGCGGATACG. Translation: CASSPGTSGGADT. The full CDR3 protein is CASSPGTSGGADTQYF. The complete variable domain, with remaining parts taken from reference TRBV19 and TRBJ2-3, reads DGGITQSPKYLFRKEGQNVTLSCEQNLNHDAMYWYRQDPGQGLRLIYYSQIVNDFQKGDIAEGYSVSREKKESFPLTVTSAQKNPTAFYLCASSPGTSGGADTQYFGPGTRLTVL.

Incomplete CDR3 DNA: TGTGCCAGTAGTACAGGGGGCGCTAACTATGGC. Its protein product is CASSTGGANYG. The full CDR3 reads CASSTGGANYGYTF. The chain combines TRBV19 with TRBJ1-2; 8 bases map to TRBD1. The DNA ends 3 residues before the CDR3 does, and the rest of the CDR3 is filled in from the germline J gene. CDR1 LNHDA and CDR2 SQIVND come from the germline V gene (reference sequence). Trimming removed 4 bases from V and 0 bases from J; junction bases left unmatched: 1. The length of the CDR3 is 14 residues.

About this clone itself: The read ends 3 residues before the CDR3 terminus; that terminus is restored from the germline J gene. J is TRBJ1-5 and V is TRBV19; D unresolved. Germline-derived CDR1 and CDR2 are LNHDA and SQIVND (reference sequence). Trimming pared 1 base from V and 6 bases from J, leaving 16 bases between. The CDR3 length is 16 residues. The part of the CDR3 DNA that was read is TGTGCCAGTAGTATAGGAACCGTCGAGGGTCGTCAGCCC. Translating it yields CASSIGTVEGRQP. The CDR3, in full, reads CASSIGTVEGRQPQHF.